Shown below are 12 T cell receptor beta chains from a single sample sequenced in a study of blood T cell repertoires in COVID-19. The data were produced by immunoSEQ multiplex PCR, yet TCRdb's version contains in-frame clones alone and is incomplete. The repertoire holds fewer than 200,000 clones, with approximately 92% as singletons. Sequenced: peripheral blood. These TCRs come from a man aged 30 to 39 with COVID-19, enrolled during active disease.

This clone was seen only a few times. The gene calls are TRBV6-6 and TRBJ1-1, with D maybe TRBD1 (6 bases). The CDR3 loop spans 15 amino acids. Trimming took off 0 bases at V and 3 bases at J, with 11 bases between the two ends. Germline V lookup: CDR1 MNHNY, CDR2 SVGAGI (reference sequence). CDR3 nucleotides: TGTGCCAGCAGTTACTCGGGGACACTGTACACTGAAGCTTTCTTT. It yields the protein CASSYSGTLYTEAFF.

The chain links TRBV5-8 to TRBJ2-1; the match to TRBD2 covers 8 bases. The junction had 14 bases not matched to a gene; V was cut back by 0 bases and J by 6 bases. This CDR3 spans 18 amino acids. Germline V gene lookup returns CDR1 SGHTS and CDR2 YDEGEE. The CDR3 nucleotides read TGTGCCAGCAGCTTGGACGTTGGCGGGGGGAGCTTTACCAATGAGCAGTTCTTC. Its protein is CASSLDVGGGSFTNEQFF.

CDR3 nucleotides: TGTGCCAGCAGCTTAGCAATAACAGATACGCAGTATTTT. Amino acids: CASSLAITDTQYF. This sequence joins TRBV11-1 and TRBJ2-3; D remains unclear. The CDR3 totals 13 residues. Germline assignment: CDR1 SGHAT and CDR2 FQDESV (reference sequence). V shed 0 bases and J shed 3 bases, with 4 bases lying between them.

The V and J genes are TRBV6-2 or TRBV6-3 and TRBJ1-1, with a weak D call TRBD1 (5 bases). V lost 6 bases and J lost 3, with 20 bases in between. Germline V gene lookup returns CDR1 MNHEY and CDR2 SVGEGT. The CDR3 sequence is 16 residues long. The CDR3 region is CASSPLWGEADTEAFF. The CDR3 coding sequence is TGTGCCAGCAGCCCTCTATGGGGGGAGGCAGACACTGAAGCTTTCTTT.

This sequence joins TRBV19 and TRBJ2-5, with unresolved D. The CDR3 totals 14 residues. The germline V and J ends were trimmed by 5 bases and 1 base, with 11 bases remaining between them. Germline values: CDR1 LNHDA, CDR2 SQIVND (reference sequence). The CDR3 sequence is CASSAPWAQETQYF. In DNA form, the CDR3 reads TGTGCCAGTAGTGCGCCGTGGGCCCAAGAGACCCAGTACTTC.

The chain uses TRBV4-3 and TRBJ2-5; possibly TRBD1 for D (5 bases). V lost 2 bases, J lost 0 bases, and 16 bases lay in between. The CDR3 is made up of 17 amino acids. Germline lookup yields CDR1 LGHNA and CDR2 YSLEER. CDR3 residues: CASSQRLDRKYQETQYF. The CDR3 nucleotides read TGCGCCAGCAGCCAACGTCTAGACAGAAAGTACCAAGAGACCCAGTACTTC.

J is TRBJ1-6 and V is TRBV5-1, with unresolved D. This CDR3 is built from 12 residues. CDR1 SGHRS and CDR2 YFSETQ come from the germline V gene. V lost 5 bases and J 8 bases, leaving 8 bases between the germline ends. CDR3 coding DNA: TGCGCCAGCAGATTACGGGATTCACCCCTCCACTTT. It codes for CASRLRDSPLHF. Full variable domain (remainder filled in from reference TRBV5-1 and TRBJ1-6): KAGVTQTPRYLIKTRGQQVTLSCSPISGHRSVSWYQQTPGQGLQFLFEYFSETQRNKGNFPGRFSGRQFSNSRSEMNVSTLELGDSALYLCASRLRDSPLHFGNGTRLTVT.

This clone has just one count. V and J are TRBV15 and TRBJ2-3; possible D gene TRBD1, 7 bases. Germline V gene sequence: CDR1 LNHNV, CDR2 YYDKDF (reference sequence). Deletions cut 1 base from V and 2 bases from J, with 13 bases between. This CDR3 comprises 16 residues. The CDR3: CATSRGGTVNTDTQYF. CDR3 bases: TGTGCCACCAGCAGAGGCGGGACAGTAAACACAGATACGCAGTATTTT.

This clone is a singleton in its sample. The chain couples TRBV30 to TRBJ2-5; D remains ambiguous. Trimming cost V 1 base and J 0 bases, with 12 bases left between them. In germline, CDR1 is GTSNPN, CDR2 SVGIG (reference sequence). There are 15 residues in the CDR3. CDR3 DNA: TGTGCCTGGAGTGCGAGGCGATGGTACCAAGAGACCCAGTACTTC. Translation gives CAWSARRWYQETQYF.

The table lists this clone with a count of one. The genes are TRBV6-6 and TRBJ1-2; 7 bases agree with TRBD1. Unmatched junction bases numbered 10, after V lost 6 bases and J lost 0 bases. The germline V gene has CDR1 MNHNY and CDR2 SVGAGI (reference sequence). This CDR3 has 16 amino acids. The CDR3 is CASSLQPGTANYGYTF. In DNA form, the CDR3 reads TGTGCCAGCAGCCTACAACCCGGGACAGCTAACTATGGCTACACCTTC.

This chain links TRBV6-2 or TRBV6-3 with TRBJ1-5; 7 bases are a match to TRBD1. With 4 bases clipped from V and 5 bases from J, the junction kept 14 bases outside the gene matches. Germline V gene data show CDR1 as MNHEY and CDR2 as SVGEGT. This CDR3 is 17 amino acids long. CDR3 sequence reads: CASSSSQAGQVDQPQHF. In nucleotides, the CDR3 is TGTGCCAGCAGTTCCTCACAGGCCGGACAGGTGGATCAGCCCCAGCATTTT.

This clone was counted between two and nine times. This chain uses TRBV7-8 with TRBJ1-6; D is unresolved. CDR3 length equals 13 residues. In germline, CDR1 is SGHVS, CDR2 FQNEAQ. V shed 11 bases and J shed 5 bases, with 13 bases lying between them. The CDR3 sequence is CAVNRRDNSPLHF. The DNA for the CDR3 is TGTGCCGTAAACCGACGGGATAATTCACCCCTCCACTTT. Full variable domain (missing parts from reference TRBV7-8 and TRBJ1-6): GAGVSQSPRYKVAKRGQDVALRCDPISGHVSLFWYQQALGQGPEFLTYFQNEAQLDKSGLPSDRFFAERPEGSVSTLKIQRTQQEDSAVYLCAVNRRDNSPLHFGNGTRLTVT.